The 30 T cell receptor beta chains in this list originate from one sample, sequenced in a study of early T cells in non-severe SARS-CoV-2 infection. TCRdb reanalysed the 5' RACE reads using MiXCR and keeps one entry per CDR3 protein. The sample gives 40,000 to 50,000 distinct CDR3 sequences, about 5.2% of which show up once; under 5.5% is in the top ten. The sample consisted of whole blood, taken at baseline. Receptor source: an adult who was a healthcare worker with PCR-confirmed SARS-CoV-2 infection or an uninfected control (not recorded which).

This clonotype has only a few counts. The chain uses TRBV6-1 and TRBJ1-5, with TRBD1 identical over 10 bases. The V gene's germline CDR1 is MNHNS and CDR2 SASEGT. Unmatched junction bases numbered 4, after V lost 6 bases and J lost 5 bases. This CDR3 has 14 amino acids. CDR3 DNA sequence: TGTGCCAGCAGCCTTGGGACAGGGGATCAGCCCCAGCATTTT. Translation gives CASSLGTGDQPQHF.

This clonotype was seen only a few times. In DNA, the CDR3 is TGTGCCTGGGTCCCCGGGACAGGGGGGACTGAAGCTTTCTTT. Its protein product is CAWVPGTGGTEAFF. The genes are TRBV30 and TRBJ1-1; 11 bases are a match to TRBD1. With 5 bases clipped from V and 5 bases from J, the junction kept 7 bases outside the gene matches. The CDR3 contains 14 residues. Germline values: CDR1 GTSNPN, CDR2 SVGIG (reference sequence).

This clonotype was recorded many times. The chain carries TRBV7-2 and TRBJ2-1, with TRBD2 as a possible D gene (6 bases). V was shortened by 5 bases and J by 3 bases, with 23 bases between the two germline ends. Germline CDR1 SGHTA, CDR2 FQGNSA. The CDR3 has 18 amino acids. CDR3 amino acids: CASSKGPLSGAFYNEQFF. CDR3 DNA sequence: TGTGCCAGCAGCAAAGGCCCCCTCTCGGGAGCTTTCTACAATGAGCAGTTCTTC.

CDR3 sequence: CASSLGENTEAFF. As DNA, the CDR3 is TGTGCCAGCAGCTTAGGGGAGAACACTGAAGCTTTCTTT. V gene TRBV7-9 combines with J gene TRBJ1-1; D call uncertain. The germline V and J ends were trimmed by 1 base and 1 base, with 4 bases remaining between them. The CDR3 is 13 amino acids. Germline CDR1 is SEHNR and CDR2 is FQNEAQ (reference sequence).

At least ten counts were recorded for this clonotype. The genes are TRBV7-6 and TRBJ2-1; D is ambiguous. The ends were cut back, 1 base at V and 4 bases at J, with 14 bases in the middle. This CDR3 is 16 amino acids long. From germline, CDR1 is SGHVS and CDR2 FNYEAQ. The CDR3 coding sequence is TGTGCCAGCAGCTTAGGGCAAAGGACGGATTACAATGAGCAGTTCTTC. Its translation: CASSLGQRTDYNEQFF.

This clonotype was counted ten times or more. DNA of the CDR3: TGTGCCATCAGTGGGGACAGGGATGGCTACACCTTC. It yields the protein CAISGDRDGYTF. The V and J genes are TRBV10-3 and TRBJ1-2; 9 positions agree with TRBD1. The V gene's germline CDR1 is ENHRY and CDR2 SYGVKD. CDR3 length equals 12 residues. V was clipped by 4 bases and J by 6 bases; unmatched bases: 0.

Ten or more counts support this clonotype. The rearrangement uses TRBV20-1 and TRBJ2-2; D ambiguous. Germline-derived CDR1 and CDR2 are DFQATT and SNEGSKA (reference sequence). This CDR3 contains 14 residues. The V and J ends lost 2 bases and 1 base respectively, with 8 bases between them. The CDR3 reads CSARKAVNTGELFF. CDR3 sequence (DNA): TGCAGTGCTAGAAAGGCAGTGAACACCGGGGAGCTGTTTTTT.

J is TRBJ2-2 and V is TRBV20-1, with 10 bases fitting TRBD2. Germline loops: CDR1 DFQATT, CDR2 SNEGSKA (reference sequence). The junction had 2 bases not matched to a gene; V was cut back by 1 base and J by 3 bases. The CDR3 has 15 amino acids. The CDR3 here is CSARVSGRHTGELFF. The CDR3 bases are TGCAGTGCTAGAGTTAGCGGGAGGCACACCGGGGAGCTGTTTTTT.

At least ten counts were recorded for this clonotype. The chain has TRBV10-3 and TRBJ1-5, with no clear D. The V gene's germline CDR1 is ENHRY and CDR2 SYGVKD. The germline V and J ends were trimmed by 3 bases and 6 bases, with 6 bases remaining between them. This CDR3 spans 12 amino acids. CDR3: CAISDYGQPQHF. CDR3 DNA sequence: TGTGCCATCAGTGACTATGGTCAGCCCCAGCATTTT.

In this sample, this clonotype turned up a few times. The gene calls are TRBV12-3 or TRBV12-4 and TRBJ2-7; a possible D gene is TRBD1 (5 bases). The germline V and J ends were trimmed by 6 bases and 0 bases, with 15 bases remaining between them. The CDR3 totals 15 residues. The CDR3 DNA reads as TGTGCCAGCAGCCCAATCCAGGGAATCTCCTACGAGCAGTACTTC. Protein: CASSPIQGISYEQYF.

On this clonotype itself: A much bigger clone sits one base away, suggesting this may be a read error. The chain employs TRBV11-2 and TRBJ2-5, with D hard to call. The CDR3 runs 13 residues. Germline CDR1 reads SGHAT; CDR2 reads FQNNGV. V was clipped by 2 bases and J by 5 bases, with 9 bases between them. CDR3 sequence: CASSLTHAETQYF. Written as DNA, the CDR3 is TGTGCCAGCAGCTTAACCCATGCCGAGACCCAGTACTTC.

This clonotype has ten or more counts. This chain uses TRBV10-3 with TRBJ2-3; D possibly corresponds to TRBD2 (6 bases). The CDR3 is made up of 15 amino acids. Trimming pared 4 bases from V and 1 base from J, leaving 12 bases between. Germline-derived CDR1 and CDR2 are ENHRY and SYGVKD. The CDR3 DNA is TGTGCCATCAGTGCGTGGCGGGACCGCACAGATACGCAGTATTTT. Protein: CAISAWRDRTDTQYF.

The table lists this clonotype with many counts. The rearrangement uses TRBV19 and TRBJ1-4; no clear D gene. The germline V and J ends were trimmed by 9 bases and 13 bases, with 21 bases remaining between them. Per the germline V gene, CDR1 is LNHDA and CDR2 is SQIVND (reference sequence). The CDR3 is 13 amino acids. CDR3 region: CASQTEPPNILFF. CDR3 sequence (DNA): TGTGCCAGCCAAACAGAGCCTCCGAACATACTGTTTTTT.

This clonotype was seen many times. The V and J genes are TRBV7-9 and TRBJ2-3; TRBD1 aligns across 7 bases. The V and J ends lost 5 bases and 4 bases, in that order; junction bases with no gene match: 6. The CDR3 totals 14 residues. Germline V CDR1 and CDR2: SEHNR, FQNEAQ (reference sequence). In DNA, the CDR3 is TGTGCCAGCAGCGGAAGTGACAGGGCAGATACGCAGTATTTT. Its translation is CASSGSDRADTQYF.

This clonotype was picked up a small number of times. V gene TRBV6-7 combines with J gene TRBJ1-2; D is uncertain. TRBV6-7 is an ORF, with its function uncertain. With 0 bases removed from V and 3 bases from J, the gap between germline ends came to 20 bases. This CDR3 comprises 18 residues. CDR3 residues: CASSYSNGMRTNYYGYTF. The CDR3 DNA sequence: TGTGCCAGCAGTTACTCGAATGGAATGAGGACGAATTACTATGGCTACACCTTC.

This clonotype has just a few counts. The chain employs TRBV28 and TRBJ1-2; D gene uncertain. V dropped 6 bases and J dropped 1 base, with 15 bases sitting between them. The CDR3 is made up of 15 amino acids. Per the germline V gene, CDR1 is MDHEN and CDR2 is SYDVKM. The CDR3 spells CASSLTRIFNYGYTF. The CDR3 DNA is TGTGCCAGCAGCTTGACTCGTATTTTTAACTATGGCTACACCTTC.

This clonotype has at least ten counts. This chain connects TRBV3-1 to TRBJ1-1, with 7 bases matching TRBD1. V dropped 1 base and J dropped 8; count of bases not matched to a gene: 10. The CDR3 sequence is 15 residues long. CDR1 is LGHDT and CDR2 is YNNKEL in the germline V gene (reference sequence). In DNA, the CDR3 is TGTGCCAGCAGCCAAGCGTTTGGAGGGGGCCGCGAAGCTTTCTTT. Its translation is CASSQAFGGGREAFF.

This clonotype was counted ten times or more. The chain carries TRBV30 and TRBJ1-5; D is possibly TRBD1 (6 bases). The CDR3 sequence is 14 residues long. Per the germline V gene, CDR1 is GTSNPN and CDR2 is SVGIG (reference sequence). V was cut by 3 bases and J by 2 bases, with 11 bases left in between. DNA of the CDR3: TGTGCCTGGAGCCTAGGGGGGGGCAATCAGCCCCAGCATTTT. The encoded protein is CAWSLGGGNQPQHF.

This clonotype appeared many times. The chain is built from TRBV25-1 and TRBJ2-5; D is perhaps TRBD2 (6 bases). CDR1 and CDR2 from the germline V gene are MGHDK and SYGVNS. V lost 4 bases, J lost 5 bases, and 20 bases lay in between. The CDR3 loop spans 16 amino acids. The CDR3 DNA sequence: TGTGCCAGCAGTGCCGACGAGCGGAGGGCCCAGGAGACCCAGTACTTC. Protein sequence: CASSADERRAQETQYF.

This clonotype was found many times. The rearrangement joins TRBV4-2 to TRBJ2-5; tentatively, D is TRBD2 (6 bases). The V and J ends lost 3 bases and 0 bases respectively, with 17 bases between them. The CDR3 covers 17 residues. Looked up from germline, CDR1 is LGHNA and CDR2 is YNFKEQ. The CDR3 here is CASSQDRGRGYQETQYF. DNA for the CDR3: TGTGCCAGCAGCCAGGACCGGGGTCGGGGGTACCAAGAGACCCAGTACTTC.

The chain recombines TRBV20-1 with TRBJ2-5, with 7 bases lining up with TRBD2. Losses at the gene ends were 6 bases for V and 5 bases for J; bases not matched to a gene: 12. This CDR3 has 14 residues. Germline V gene data show CDR1 as DFQATT and CDR2 as SNEGSKA (reference sequence). The CDR3 coding sequence is TGCAGTGCGAGCGGCGGGAGTGCGGGGGAGACCCAGTACTTC. It translates to CSASGGSAGETQYF.

This clonotype was seen repeatedly, ten times or more. This rearrangement joins TRBV10-3 to TRBJ2-2, with TRBD1 identical over 7 bases. Germline V gene sequence: CDR1 ENHRY, CDR2 SYGVKD. The CDR3 totals 14 residues. With V trimmed by 10 bases and J by 3 bases, 8 bases remained unmatched. CDR3 protein: CATQGVYDTGELFF. The CDR3, as DNA: TGTGCCACCCAGGGGGTGTATGACACCGGGGAGCTGTTTTTT.

This clonotype has ten or more counts. The V call is TRBV5-1, the J call TRBJ2-3; D gene uncertain. V lost 4 bases, J lost 0 bases, and 9 bases lay in between. Germline V gene sequence: CDR1 SGHRS, CDR2 YFSETQ. CDR3 length: 14 amino acids. The chain's CDR3 is CASSPVPSTDTQYF. The CDR3, as DNA: TGCGCCAGCAGCCCCGTCCCGAGCACAGATACGCAGTATTTT.

This clonotype showed up many times. V gene TRBV20-1 combines with J gene TRBJ2-1; 12 bases align to TRBD2. CDR1 is DFQATT, CDR2 SNEGSKA, per germline (reference sequence). The CDR3 consists of 17 residues. The V segment lost 6 bases and the J segment 0 bases; nucleotides outside the gene matches: 9. DNA for the CDR3: TGCAGTGCCCCGGGACTAGCGGGTGTGAGCTCCTACAATGAGCAGTTCTTC. This sequence encodes CSAPGLAGVSSYNEQFF.

This clonotype showed up many times. The chain is built from TRBV3-1 and TRBJ2-7; D is perhaps TRBD2 (6 bases). V gave up 4 bases and J gave up 0 bases, with 13 bases separating them. The CDR3 contains 15 residues. CDR1 is LGHDT and CDR2 is YNNKEL in the germline V gene (reference sequence). CDR3 bases: TGTGCCAGCAGCCTCCGACTAGGGAGCTCCTACGAGCAGTACTTC. It encodes CASSLRLGSSYEQYF.

Many counts were recorded for this clonotype. The rearrangement joins TRBV11-2 to TRBJ2-5; 7 positions match TRBD2. V was clipped by 5 bases and J by 3 bases; unmatched bases: 6. The CDR3 covers 14 residues. Germline V gene data show CDR1 as SGHAT and CDR2 as FQNNGV. CDR3 in amino acids: CASSQLATKETQYF. CDR3 DNA sequence: TGTGCCAGCAGCCAACTAGCGACTAAAGAGACCCAGTACTTC.

In this sample, this clonotype turned up many times. J is TRBJ2-7 and V is TRBV20-1, with D uncertain. The CDR3 is 13 residues long. CDR1 is DFQATT, CDR2 SNEGSKA, per germline (reference sequence). V was cut by 8 bases and J by 3 bases, with 17 bases left in between. The CDR3: CSTSTVQGYEQYF. In nucleotides, the CDR3 is TGCAGTACGAGCACGGTCCAAGGCTACGAGCAGTACTTC.

This clonotype has only a few counts. The chain carries TRBV12-3 or TRBV12-4 and TRBJ1-1, with TRBD1 identical over 7 bases. The CDR3 contains 14 residues. With V trimmed by 5 bases and J by 3 bases, 6 bases remained unmatched. In nucleotides, the CDR3 is TGTGCCAGCAGTATGACCGGGACAGACACTGAAGCTTTCTTT. This sequence encodes CASSMTGTDTEAFF.

The CDR3 sequence is CASSQDRAGASSETQYF. Written as DNA, the CDR3 is TGCGCCAGCAGCCAAGATAGGGCGGGAGCTAGTTCGGAGACCCAGTACTTC. The V gene is TRBV4-1, the J gene TRBJ2-5, with 7 bases fitting TRBD2. CDR1 and CDR2 (germline): MGHRA, YSYEKL. This CDR3 has 17 residues. V lost 0 bases to trimming and J lost 5 bases; unmatched junction nucleotides: 12.

This clonotype turned up a few times. The chain is built from TRBV6-6 and TRBJ1-5; possible D gene TRBD1, 5 bases. Germline CDR1 is MNHNY and CDR2 is SVGAGI (reference sequence). V lost 4 bases to trimming and J lost 3 bases, with 13 bases between them. The CDR3 contains 15 residues. This chain's CDR3 is CASSSPGGLNQPQHF. The CDR3 DNA reads TGTGCCAGCAGTTCACCCGGGGGACTCAATCAGCCCCAGCATTTT.